This T cell receptor (beta chain) was obtained from a study of blood T cell repertoires in COVID-19. The trim removed 4 bases at V and 2 bases at J, leaving 6 bases unmatched. Germline-derived CDR1 and CDR2 are MDHEN and SYDVKM. CDR3 size: 16 residues. The table came from immunoSEQ multiplex PCR; TCRdb's copy has only in-frame clones and leaves some out. The table has around 19,000 clones, 75% to 85% seen once. Sample: peripheral blood. The sequence was collected from an elderly man with acute or convalescent COVID-19. The chain is built from TRBV28 and TRBJ1-5, with 9 bases fitting TRBD1. CDR3 nucleotide sequence: TGTGCCAGCAGTTCTATACAGGGGGCAGGCAATCAGCCCCAGCATTTT. It encodes CASSSIQGAGNQPQHF.